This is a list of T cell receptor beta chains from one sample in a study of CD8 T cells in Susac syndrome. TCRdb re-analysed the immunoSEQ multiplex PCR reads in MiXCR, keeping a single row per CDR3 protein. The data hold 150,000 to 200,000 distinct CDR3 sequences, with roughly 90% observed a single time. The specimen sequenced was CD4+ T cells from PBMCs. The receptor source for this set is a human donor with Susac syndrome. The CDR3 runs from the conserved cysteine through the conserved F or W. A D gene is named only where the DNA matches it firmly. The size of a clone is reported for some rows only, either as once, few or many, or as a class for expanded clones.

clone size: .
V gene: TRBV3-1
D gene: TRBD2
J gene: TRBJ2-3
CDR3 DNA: TGTGCCAGCAGCCGGACTAGCGCTGGAGATACGCAGTATTTT
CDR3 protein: CASSRTSAGDTQYF

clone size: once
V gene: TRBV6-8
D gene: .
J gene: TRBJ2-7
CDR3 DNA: TGTGCCAGCAGTTACGGGTATGACGGGACTTCCTACGAGCAGTACTTC
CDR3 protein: CASSYGYDGTSYEQYF

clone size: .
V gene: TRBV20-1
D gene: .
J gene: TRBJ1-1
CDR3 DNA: TGCAGTGCTAGGGGACATAAGAACACTGAAGCTTTCTTT
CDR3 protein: CSARGHKNTEAFF

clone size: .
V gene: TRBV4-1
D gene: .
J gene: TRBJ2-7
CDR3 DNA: TGCGCCAGCAGCCGTGGGACCAACCGGGAGCAGTACTTC
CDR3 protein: CASSRGTNREQYF

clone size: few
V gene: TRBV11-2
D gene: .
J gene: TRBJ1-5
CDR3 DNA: TGTGCCAGCAGCTACGGGGGAATGGGAGAAAATCAGCCCCAGCATTTT
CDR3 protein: CASSYGGMGENQPQHF

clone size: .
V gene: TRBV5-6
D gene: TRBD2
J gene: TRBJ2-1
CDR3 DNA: TGTGCCAGCAGCTTGGTAGTCACTAGCGGGAGTTCGGGTGAGCAGTTCTTC
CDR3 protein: CASSLVVTSGSSGEQFF

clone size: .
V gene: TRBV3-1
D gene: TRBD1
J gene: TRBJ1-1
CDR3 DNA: TGTGCCAGCGGCACAGGGGCAAAAGGCACTGAAGCTTTCTTT
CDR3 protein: CASGTGAKGTEAFF

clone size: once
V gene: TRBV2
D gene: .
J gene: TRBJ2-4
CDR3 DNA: TGTGCCAGCGCCCCCGAGGGGTCAGGAGTAGGCAACATTCAGTACTTC
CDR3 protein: CASAPEGSGVGNIQYF

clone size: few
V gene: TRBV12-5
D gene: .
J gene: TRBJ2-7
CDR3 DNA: TGTGCTAGTGGTTTGGTATCCTACGATCGATCCGTGGTGGGGGAGCAGTACTTC
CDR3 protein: CASGLVSYDRSVVGEQYF

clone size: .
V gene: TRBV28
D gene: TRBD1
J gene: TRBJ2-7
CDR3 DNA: TGTGCCAGCAGTTTGACAGGGGGCCTATACGAGCAGTACTTC
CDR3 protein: CASSLTGGLYEQYF

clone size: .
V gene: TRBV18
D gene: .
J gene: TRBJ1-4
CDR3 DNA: TGTGCCAGCTCACGGGATATAGGATTACCTAATGAAAAACTGTTTTTT
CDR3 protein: CASSRDIGLPNEKLFF

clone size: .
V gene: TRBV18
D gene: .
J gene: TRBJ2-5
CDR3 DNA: TGTGCCAGCTCACCAAGCATCCAAGAGACCCAGTACTTC
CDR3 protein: CASSPSIQETQYF

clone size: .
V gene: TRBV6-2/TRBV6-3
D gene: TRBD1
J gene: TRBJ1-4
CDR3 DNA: TGTGCCAGCGGGACAGGGCGAGAAAAACTGTTTTTT
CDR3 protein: CASGTGREKLFF

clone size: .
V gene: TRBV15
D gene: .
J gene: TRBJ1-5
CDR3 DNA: TGTGCCACCAGCAGTCAGGGTAATCAGCCCCAGCATTTT
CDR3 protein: CATSSQGNQPQHF

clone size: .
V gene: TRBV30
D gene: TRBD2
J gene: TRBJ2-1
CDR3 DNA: TGTGCCTGGAGTGTACTGAGGCTAGCGGGCAATGAGCAGTTCTTC
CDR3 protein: CAWSVLRLAGNEQFF

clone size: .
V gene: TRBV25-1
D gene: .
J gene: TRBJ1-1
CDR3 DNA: TGTGCCAGCAGTGAAGCAGGGTACACTGAAGCTTTCTTT
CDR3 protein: CASSEAGYTEAFF

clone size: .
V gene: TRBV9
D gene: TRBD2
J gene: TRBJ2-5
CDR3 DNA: TGTGCCAGCTCGGGGCTAGCGGGTTTGAGGGAGACCCAGTACTTC
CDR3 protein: CASSGLAGLRETQYF

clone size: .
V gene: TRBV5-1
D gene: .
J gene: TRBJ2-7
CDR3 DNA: TGCGCCAGCAGCTTGGGGTTCTGGGGATACGAGCAGTACTTC
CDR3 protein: CASSLGFWGYEQYF

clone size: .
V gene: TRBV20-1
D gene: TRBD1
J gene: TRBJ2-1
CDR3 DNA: TGCAGTGCTAGAAAGGACAGGGTCAATGAGCAGTTCTTC
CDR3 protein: CSARKDRVNEQFF

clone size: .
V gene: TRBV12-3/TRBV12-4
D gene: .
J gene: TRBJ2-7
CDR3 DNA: TGTGCCAGCAGTTTGGGGCAAATCTACGAGCAGTACTTC
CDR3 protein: CASSLGQIYEQYF

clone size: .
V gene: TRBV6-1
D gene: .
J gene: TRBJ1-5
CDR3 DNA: TGTGCCAGCAGTTTAGTGGGGCTGAATCAGCCCCAGCATTTT
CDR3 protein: CASSLVGLNQPQHF

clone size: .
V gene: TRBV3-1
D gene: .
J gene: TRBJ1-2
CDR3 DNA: TGTGCCAGCAGCCCCCCTGACAGCCAGGTAGTGAATGGCTACACCTTC
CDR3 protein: CASSPPDSQVVNGYTF

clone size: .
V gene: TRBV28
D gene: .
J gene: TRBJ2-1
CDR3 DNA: TGTGCCAGCAGCAGGGCGAGAACCTACAATGAGCAGTTCTTC
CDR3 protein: CASSRARTYNEQFF

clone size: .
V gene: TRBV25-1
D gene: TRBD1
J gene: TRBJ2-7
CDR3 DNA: TGTGCCAGCAGTGAATGGGGGACAGGGCGCGACGAGCAGTACTTC
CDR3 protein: CASSEWGTGRDEQYF

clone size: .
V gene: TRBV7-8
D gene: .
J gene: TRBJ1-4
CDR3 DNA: TGTGCCAGCAGCGGGTATACTTCAACTAATGAAAAACTGTTTTTT
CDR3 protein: CASSGYTSTNEKLFF

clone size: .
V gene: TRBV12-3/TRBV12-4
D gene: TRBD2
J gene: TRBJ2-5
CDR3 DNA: TGTGCCAGCAGTTGGGGGACTACTTTCAGGAAGACCCAGTACTTC
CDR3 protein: CASSWGTTFRKTQYF

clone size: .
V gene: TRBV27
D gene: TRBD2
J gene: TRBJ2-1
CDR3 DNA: TGTGCCAGCAGTTTATCAGGGCTAGCGGGAGGAAATGAGCAGTTCTTC
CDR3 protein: CASSLSGLAGGNEQFF

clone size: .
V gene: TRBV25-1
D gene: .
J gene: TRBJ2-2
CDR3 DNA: TGTGCCAGCAGGAGGGGGAACTCCGGGGAGCTGTTTTTT
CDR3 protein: CASRRGNSGELFF

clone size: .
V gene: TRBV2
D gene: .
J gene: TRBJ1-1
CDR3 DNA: TGTGCCAGCAGTGACCCAGACACTGAAGCTTTCTTT
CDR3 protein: CASSDPDTEAFF

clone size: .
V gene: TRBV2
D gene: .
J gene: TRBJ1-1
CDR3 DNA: TGTGCCAGCAGTGAAGATGCTGAAGCTTTCTTT
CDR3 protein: CASSEDAEAFF

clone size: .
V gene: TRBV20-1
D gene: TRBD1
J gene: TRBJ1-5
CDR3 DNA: TGCAGTGCTTTGGGACAGGGGACAAATCAGCCCCAGCATTTT
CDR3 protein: CSALGQGTNQPQHF

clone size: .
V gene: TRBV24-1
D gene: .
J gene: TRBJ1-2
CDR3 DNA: TGTGCCACCAGTGGAGGACCTGGCTATGGCTACACCTTC
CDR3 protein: CATSGGPGYGYTF

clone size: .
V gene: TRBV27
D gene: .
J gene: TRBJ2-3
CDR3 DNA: TGTGCCAGCAGTCTACAGGGGAGGGGAGATACGCAGTATTTT
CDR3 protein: CASSLQGRGDTQYF

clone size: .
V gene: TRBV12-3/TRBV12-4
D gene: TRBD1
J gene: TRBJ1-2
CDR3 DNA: TGTGCCAGCAGTTCCGGGACAGTCTATGGCTACACCTTC
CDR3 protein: CASSSGTVYGYTF

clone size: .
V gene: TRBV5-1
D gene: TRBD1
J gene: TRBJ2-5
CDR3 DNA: TGCGCCAGCAAAAGGACAGGGACGTCCCAAGAGACCCAGTACTTC
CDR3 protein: CASKRTGTSQETQYF

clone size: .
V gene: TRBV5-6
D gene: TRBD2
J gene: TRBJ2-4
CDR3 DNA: TGTGCCAGCAGCTTAGGACTAGGGTCGGACATTCAGTACTTC
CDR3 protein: CASSLGLGSDIQYF

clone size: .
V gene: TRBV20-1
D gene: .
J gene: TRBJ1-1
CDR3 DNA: TGCAGAGGCGGTTGGGACGGATTTTCGAACACTGAAGCTTTCTTT
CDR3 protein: CRGGWDGFSNTEAFF

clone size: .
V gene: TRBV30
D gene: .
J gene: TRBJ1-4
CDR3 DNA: TGTGCCTGGAGACACAGGTCAACTAATGAAAAACTGTTTTTT
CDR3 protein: CAWRHRSTNEKLFF

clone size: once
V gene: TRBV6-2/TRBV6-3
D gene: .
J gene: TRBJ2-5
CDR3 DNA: TGTGCCAGCAGTTCGAGTAGCGCGTCTCAAGAGACCCAGTACTTC
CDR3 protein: CASSSSSASQETQYF

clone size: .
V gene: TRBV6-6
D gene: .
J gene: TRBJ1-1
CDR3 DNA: TGTGCCAGCAGTCCGAATGACGGCTCCGCTGAAGCTTTCTTT
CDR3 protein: CASSPNDGSAEAFF

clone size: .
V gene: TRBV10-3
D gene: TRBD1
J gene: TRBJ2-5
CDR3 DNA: TGTGCCATCAGCGGGACAGGGTACCAAGAGACCCAGTACTTC
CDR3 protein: CAISGTGYQETQYF

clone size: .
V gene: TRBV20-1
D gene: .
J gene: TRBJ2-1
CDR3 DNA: TGCAGTGGTTCGAGAGGAGGGGCCTACAATGAGCAGTTCTTC
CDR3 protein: CSGSRGGAYNEQFF

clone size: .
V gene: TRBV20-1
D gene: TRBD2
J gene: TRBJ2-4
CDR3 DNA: TGCAGTGCTAAGAGGCAGCGGGGGGATGCCAAAAACATTCAGTACTTC
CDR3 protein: CSAKRQRGDAKNIQYF

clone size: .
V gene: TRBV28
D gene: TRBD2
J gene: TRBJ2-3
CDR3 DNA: TGTGCCAGCAAGAAACTAGCGGGCCTCTCGGATACGCAGTATTTT
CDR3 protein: CASKKLAGLSDTQYF

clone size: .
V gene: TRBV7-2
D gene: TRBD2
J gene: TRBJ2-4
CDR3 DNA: TGTGCCAGCAGCCTGGCCGGGACTAGCGGGGGGAGGGAAAACATTCAGTACTTC
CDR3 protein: CASSLAGTSGGRENIQYF

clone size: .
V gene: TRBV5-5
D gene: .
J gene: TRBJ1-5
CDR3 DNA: TGTGCCAGCAGCTTGGATCCGGGGATTAGCAATCAGCCCCAGCATTTT
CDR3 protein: CASSLDPGISNQPQHF

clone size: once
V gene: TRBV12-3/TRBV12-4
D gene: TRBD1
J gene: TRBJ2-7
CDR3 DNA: TGTGCCAGCAGTCCGACAGGGGGCACCTACGAGCAGTACTTC
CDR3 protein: CASSPTGGTYEQYF

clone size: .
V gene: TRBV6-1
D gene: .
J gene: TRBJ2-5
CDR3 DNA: TGTGCCAGCAGTGAAGCCGCCCGTGTCCAGTACTTC
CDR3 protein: CASSEAARVQYF

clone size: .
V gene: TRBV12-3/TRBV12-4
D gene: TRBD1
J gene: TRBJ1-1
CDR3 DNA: TGTGCCAGCAGTTACGACTCAACAGGGGGCACTGAAGCTTTCTTT
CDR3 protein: CASSYDSTGGTEAFF

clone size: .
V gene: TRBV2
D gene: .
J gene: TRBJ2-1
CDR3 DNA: TGTGCCAGCAAGAGGCTAGCGAACATTGAGTTCTTC
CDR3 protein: CASKRLANIEFF

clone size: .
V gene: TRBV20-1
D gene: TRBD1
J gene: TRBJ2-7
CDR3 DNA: TGCAGTGCATCTACAGGGGCCTCCGAGCAGTACTTC
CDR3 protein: CSASTGASEQYF

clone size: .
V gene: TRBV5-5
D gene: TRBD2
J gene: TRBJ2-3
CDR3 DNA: TGTGCCAGCAGCTTGGGTAGAGATAGCGGGGGTTCAGATACGCAGTATTTT
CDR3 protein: CASSLGRDSGGSDTQYF

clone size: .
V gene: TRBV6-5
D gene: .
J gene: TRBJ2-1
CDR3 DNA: TGTGCCAGCAGTTACAAGGGCCTCTCCTACAATGAGCAGTTCTTC
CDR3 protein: CASSYKGLSYNEQFF

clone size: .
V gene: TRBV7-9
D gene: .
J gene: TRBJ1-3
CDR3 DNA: TGTGCCAGCAGCTCTGGGGTAACCTCTGGAAACACCATATATTTT
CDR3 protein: CASSSGVTSGNTIYF

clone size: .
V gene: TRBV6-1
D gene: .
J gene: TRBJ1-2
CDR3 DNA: TGTGCCAGCAGTGAGATCGGAGGTTCTAACTATGGCTACACCTTC
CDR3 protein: CASSEIGGSNYGYTF

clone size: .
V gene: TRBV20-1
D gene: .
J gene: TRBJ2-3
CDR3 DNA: TGCAGTGCCAGAAAGGGACCCCACACAGATACGCAGTATTTT
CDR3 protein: CSARKGPHTDTQYF

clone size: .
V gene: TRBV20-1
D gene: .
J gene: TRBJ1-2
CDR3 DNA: TGCAGTGCTAGCGTGGGGGGCCGACCGGTTGGGGACATTAACTATGGCTACACCTTC
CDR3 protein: CSASVGGRPVGDINYGYTF

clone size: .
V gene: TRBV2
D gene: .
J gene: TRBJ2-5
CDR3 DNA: TGTGCCAGCAGTGAAGGGCGACGATCGGGGACCCAGTACTTC
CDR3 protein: CASSEGRRSGTQYF

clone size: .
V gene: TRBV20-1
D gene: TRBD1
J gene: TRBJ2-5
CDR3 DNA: TGCAGTGCTAGAGTTGGGACAGGGGGCCTCGAGACCCAGTACTTC
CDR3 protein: CSARVGTGGLETQYF

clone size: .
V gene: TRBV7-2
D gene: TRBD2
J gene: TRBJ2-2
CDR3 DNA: TGTGCCAGCAGCCTACAGGGACTAGCGGGACACACCGGGGAGCTGTTTTTT
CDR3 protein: CASSLQGLAGHTGELFF